The TCR beta chain described here comes from a study of T cell responses to AZD1222 COVID-19 vaccine. Study outcomes and limitations: A rise in Spike-specific TCR breadth and depth followed two AZD1222 doses. Variant regions that are unmutated are reportedly the target of nearly half of spike-specific TCRs.

V lost 0 bases, J lost 7 bases, and 11 bases lay in between. In germline, CDR1 is SGHDT, CDR2 YYEEEE. The CDR3 contains 15 residues. Concerning this clone: Its target is not known.

This table comes from immunoSEQ multiplex PCR, and its TCRdb copy is limited to in-frame clones, with some not included. This sample has around 150,000 clones, with 65% to 90% found just once. Sample: peripheral blood, taken 28 days after the second dose of the MenACWY control vaccine. The V gene is TRBV5-6, the J gene TRBJ1-6, with D uncertain. This clonotype was obtained from an adult who received the MenACWY meningococcal vaccine as a control. The CDR3: CASSLEWRENSPLHF. The CDR3 DNA reads as TGTGCCAGCAGCTTGGAGTGGCGGGAGAATTCACCCCTCCACTTT.